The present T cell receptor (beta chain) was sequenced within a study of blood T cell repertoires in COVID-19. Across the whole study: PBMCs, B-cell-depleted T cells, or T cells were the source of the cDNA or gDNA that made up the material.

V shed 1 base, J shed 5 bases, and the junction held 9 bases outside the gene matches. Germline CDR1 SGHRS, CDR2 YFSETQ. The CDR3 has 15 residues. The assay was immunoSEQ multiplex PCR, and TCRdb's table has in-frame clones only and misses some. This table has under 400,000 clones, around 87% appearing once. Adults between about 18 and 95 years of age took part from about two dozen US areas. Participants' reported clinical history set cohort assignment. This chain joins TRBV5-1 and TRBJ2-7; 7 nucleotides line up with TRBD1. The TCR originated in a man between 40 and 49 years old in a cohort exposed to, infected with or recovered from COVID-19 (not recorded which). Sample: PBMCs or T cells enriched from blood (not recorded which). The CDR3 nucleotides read TGCGCCAGCAGCTTGTACGGACAGGAGACACACGAGCAGTACTTC. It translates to CASSLYGQETHEQYF.